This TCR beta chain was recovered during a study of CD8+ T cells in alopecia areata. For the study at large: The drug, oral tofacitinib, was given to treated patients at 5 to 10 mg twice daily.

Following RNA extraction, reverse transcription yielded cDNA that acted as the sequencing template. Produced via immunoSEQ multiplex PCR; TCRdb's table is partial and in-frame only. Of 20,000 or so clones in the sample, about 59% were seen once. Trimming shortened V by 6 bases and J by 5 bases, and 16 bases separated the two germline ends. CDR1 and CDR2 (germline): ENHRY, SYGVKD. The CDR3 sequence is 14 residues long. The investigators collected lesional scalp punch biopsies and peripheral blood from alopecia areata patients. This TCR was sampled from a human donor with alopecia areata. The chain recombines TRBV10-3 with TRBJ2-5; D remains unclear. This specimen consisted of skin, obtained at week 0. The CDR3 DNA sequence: TGTGCCATCAGCCTCGGAGCGATAGGGGAGACCCAGTACTTC. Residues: CAISLGAIGETQYF.